One TCR beta chain is described in this entry. Its antigen is undetermined. Sample-barcoded 5' priming and a J-beta primer mix drove a second PCR of 7 to 11 cycles. Each cDNA was tagged by a template-switch adaptor containing 12 random nucleotides. TCRdb independently ran MiXCR on the 5' RACE reads; one entry per CDR3 protein. Here the sample spans hundreds of thousands of distinct CDR3 sequences, approximately 30% being singletons. The sample originates from a study of blood T cells in healthy people across ages. CDR3 size: 14 residues. V lost 3 bases, J lost 2 bases, and 7 bases lay in between. Study-wide findings and caveats: Investigators treated diversity estimates from one million T cells as underestimates. Long-lived donors exceeded aged donors in naive CD4+ cells and diversity.

Donors were healthy Caucasian individuals from Russia aged roughly 6 to 90. The sequenced sample consisted of blood. The chain joins TRBV12-3 or TRBV12-4 to TRBJ1-4, with D uncertain. This receptor was obtained from a woman of 80 years or more in good health. The CDR3 spells CASSFQHTNEKLFF. For the CDR3, the DNA is TGTGCCAGCAGTTTTCAGCACACTAATGAAAAACTGTTTTTT.